This is a list of T cell receptor beta chains from one sample in a study of cytomegalovirus exposure and HLA in healthy donors. The protocol was immunoSEQ multiplex PCR, while the TCRdb copy is restricted to in-frame clones and leaves out a portion. The repertoire holds roughly 100,000 clones, around 77% seen once, with more than 9.5% in the top ten. Sequencing was done on a sample of PBMCs. The receptors were sampled from a male donor in good health and CMV-seropositive. The CDR3 runs from the conserved cysteine through the conserved F or W. D genes are given only for firm matches. Clone size is given for some rows only: seen once, a few or many times, or a class if the clone is expanded.

clone size: few; D gene: .; V gene: TRBV29-1; J gene: TRBJ1-2; CDR3 DNA: TGCAGCGTTGACCAACAAAACTATGGCTACACCTTC; CDR3 protein: CSVDQQNYGYTF
clone size: .; D gene: .; V gene: TRBV11-2; J gene: TRBJ1-1; CDR3 DNA: TGTGCCAGCAGCTTAGCCCAGACAGGAACTGAAGCTTTCTTT; CDR3 protein: CASSLAQTGTEAFF
clone size: .; D gene: TRBD2; V gene: TRBV25-1; J gene: TRBJ2-2; CDR3 DNA: TGTGCCAGCAGTGAAAATGGGGGAGGGCGGGAGCTGTTTTTT; CDR3 protein: CASSENGGGRELFF
clone size: .; D gene: TRBD2; V gene: TRBV7-2; J gene: TRBJ2-3; CDR3 DNA: TGTGCCAGCAGCTCGGGACTAGCGGTTGGCACAGATACGCAGTATTTT; CDR3 protein: CASSSGLAVGTDTQYF
clone size: .; D gene: TRBD1; V gene: TRBV25-1; J gene: TRBJ1-1; CDR3 DNA: TGTGCCAGCACCAGACAGGGGTCAGACACTGAAGCTTTCTTT; CDR3 protein: CASTRQGSDTEAFF
clone size: .; D gene: TRBD2; V gene: TRBV5-4; J gene: TRBJ2-3; CDR3 DNA: TGTGCCAGCAGCTTGAAGACTAGCGGAAGCACAGATACGCAGTATTTT; CDR3 protein: CASSLKTSGSTDTQYF
clone size: few; D gene: .; V gene: TRBV7-2; J gene: TRBJ1-1; CDR3 DNA: TGTGCCAGCAGCCCAGGGGTAGGGAAAGGAGACACTGAAGCTTTCTTT; CDR3 protein: CASSPGVGKGDTEAFF
clone size: once; D gene: .; V gene: TRBV6-4; J gene: TRBJ1-3; CDR3 DNA: TGTGCCAGCAGTGAAAGGACAGACGACGGAAACACCATATATTTT; CDR3 protein: CASSERTDDGNTIYF
clone size: .; D gene: TRBD1; V gene: TRBV2; J gene: TRBJ1-3; CDR3 DNA: TGTGCCAGCAGTGAGTTGGCAGGGGGCTTTGGAAACACCATATATTTT; CDR3 protein: CASSELAGGFGNTIYF
clone size: .; D gene: .; V gene: TRBV9; J gene: TRBJ1-3; CDR3 DNA: TGTGCCAGCAGCGGAGGGACACTGGGGAACACCATATATTTT; CDR3 protein: CASSGGTLGNTIYF
clone size: .; D gene: TRBD1; V gene: TRBV7-2; J gene: TRBJ2-1; CDR3 DNA: TGTGCCAGCAGCCTCGAGTCCAGGGGGAATGAGCAGTTCTTC; CDR3 protein: CASSLESRGNEQFF
clone size: once; D gene: TRBD1; V gene: TRBV5-8; J gene: TRBJ2-5; CDR3 DNA: TGTGCCAGCAGCTCGGGACAGGGGTTTCGTAGCGAGACCCAGTACTTC; CDR3 protein: CASSSGQGFRSETQYF
clone size: .; D gene: TRBD2; V gene: TRBV5-4; J gene: TRBJ2-1; CDR3 DNA: TGTGCCAGCAGCTTGTGGCCAGCGGGGTACAATGAGCAGTTCTTC; CDR3 protein: CASSLWPAGYNEQFF
clone size: .; D gene: .; V gene: TRBV4-3; J gene: TRBJ1-3; CDR3 DNA: TGCGCCAGCAGCCAAAACACAGGGAATACTGGAAACACCATATATTTT; CDR3 protein: CASSQNTGNTGNTIYF
clone size: .; D gene: TRBD1; V gene: TRBV27; J gene: TRBJ2-7; CDR3 DNA: TGTGCCAGCAGTTTGGGGGACAGGGGCTACGAGCAGTACTTC; CDR3 protein: CASSLGDRGYEQYF
clone size: .; D gene: TRBD1; V gene: TRBV5-1; J gene: TRBJ2-1; CDR3 DNA: TGCGCCAGCAGCCCGGAACCGGGACAGTTGTTCCATGAGCAGTTCTTC; CDR3 protein: CASSPEPGQLFHEQFF
clone size: .; D gene: TRBD1; V gene: TRBV10-3; J gene: TRBJ1-1; CDR3 DNA: TGTGCCATCAAAATGGCAGGGGGCACTGAAGCTTTCTTT; CDR3 protein: CAIKMAGGTEAFF
clone size: once; D gene: TRBD1; V gene: TRBV30; J gene: TRBJ1-4; CDR3 DNA: TGTGCCTGGAACGACAGGGGGAGTGAAAAACTGTTTTTT; CDR3 protein: CAWNDRGSEKLFF
clone size: .; D gene: TRBD1; V gene: TRBV28; J gene: TRBJ2-6; CDR3 DNA: TGTGCCAGCAGTTCTACAGGGGCCGGGGCCAACGGCCTGACTTTC; CDR3 protein: CASSSTGAGANGLTF
clone size: few; D gene: .; V gene: TRBV11-2; J gene: TRBJ2-3; CDR3 DNA: TGTGCCAGCGGACGGGGTAGCGGCACAGATACGCAGTATTTT; CDR3 protein: CASGRGSGTDTQYF
clone size: few; D gene: .; V gene: TRBV19; J gene: TRBJ1-5; CDR3 DNA: TGTGCCAGTAGTACGGACTCAAATCAGCCCCAGCATTTT; CDR3 protein: CASSTDSNQPQHF
clone size: .; D gene: TRBD1; V gene: TRBV27; J gene: TRBJ2-7; CDR3 DNA: TGTGCCAGCGGAACGGGACAGCCAACATACGAGCAGTACTTC; CDR3 protein: CASGTGQPTYEQYF
clone size: few; D gene: TRBD2; V gene: TRBV5-1; J gene: TRBJ2-7; CDR3 DNA: TGCGCCAGCAGCTTGGTAGCGGGAGCCTACGAGCAGTACTTC; CDR3 protein: CASSLVAGAYEQYF